Each of the 21 T cell receptor beta chains below was sequenced from the same sample in a study of metastatic and nonmetastatic thyroid tumors (dated by TCRdb to the early 2020s). The library was prepared using PCR. Sequencing instrument: Illumina HiSeq 4000. Through fastp at Q25 and MiXCR, TCRdb rebuilt clones from the public reads, retaining in-frame beta chains. The sample contains 7,500 to 8,000 clones, 28% of them found a single time. The top ten clonotypes cover around 41% of the sample. None of the patients had been given any treatment before thyroid surgery. Material: tumor tissue. The source of these receptors is a male donor with papillary thyroid cancer or a benign thyroid nodule (not recorded which). Some clones in this sample may be carry-over from other donors' samples.

V usage is TRBV5-6 and J usage is TRBJ2-1; D might be TRBD2 (6 bases). Looked up from germline, CDR1 is SGHDT and CDR2 is YYEEEE. V lost 3 bases and J 3 bases, leaving 16 bases between the germline ends. CDR3 length: 16 amino acids. The CDR3 sequence is CASSYGTDLLYNEQFF. Written as DNA, the CDR3 is TGTGCCAGCAGCTACGGGACTGACCTACTCTACAATGAGCAGTTCTTC.

This clone occurred a few times. V and J are TRBV27 and TRBJ2-7, with 11 bases fitting TRBD2. There are 14 residues in the CDR3. From germline, CDR1 is MNHEY and CDR2 SMNVEV (reference sequence). Germline trimming cut 7 bases from V and 5 bases from J; bases unmatched to any gene: 7. Here the CDR3 DNA reads TGTGCCAGCAACCCTACTAGCGGGAGTGACGAGCAGTACTTC. Its protein is CASNPTSGSDEQYF.

By share, this clone ranks as medium-sized (0.01 to 0.1%). V and J are TRBV5-1 and TRBJ1-6; the match to TRBD1 covers 8 bases. The CDR3 has 14 residues. Per germline, CDR1 SGHRS and CDR2 YFSETQ. Unmatched junction bases numbered 6, after V lost 4 bases and J lost 9 bases. This chain's CDR3 is CASSPGQVGSPLHF. The CDR3 DNA sequence: TGCGCCAGCAGCCCGGGACAGGTGGGTTCACCCCTCCACTTT.

This clone is termed medium-sized. A read error may explain this, as a much larger clone is one base away. At the DNA level, this CDR3 is encoded by other sequences in the same sample as well. The genes are TRBV6-1 and TRBJ1-5; tentative D call: TRBD1 (6 bases). CDR3 size: 14 residues. Trimming stripped 9 bases from V and 0 bases from J, with 12 bases between. Germline values: CDR1 MNHNS, CDR2 SASEGT. The CDR3 DNA is TGTGCCAGTCTACAGGGCATTAGCAATCAGCCCCAGCATTTT. Translated, it gives CASLQGISNQPQHF.

This clone has only a few counts. The chain has TRBV24-1 and TRBJ1-2; TRBD1 matches at 7 bases. V lost 5 bases, J lost 3 bases, and 2 bases stayed unmatched. The germline CDR1 and CDR2 sequences are KGHDR and SFDVKD. The CDR3 has 13 residues. CDR3 nucleotides: TGTGCCACCAGTGCCGGGACAGACTATGGCTACACCTTC. It translates to CATSAGTDYGYTF.

This chain connects TRBV4-3 to TRBJ2-7; 7 bases agree with TRBD1. This CDR3 has 16 residues. In germline, CDR1 is LGHNA, CDR2 YSLEER. The junction had 7 bases not matched to a gene; V was cut back by 0 bases and J by 2 bases. The CDR3 spells CASSQDRGRFTYEQYF. The DNA for the CDR3 is TGCGCCAGCAGCCAAGATAGGGGGCGGTTCACCTACGAGCAGTACTTC.

This clone was detected only a few times. The DNA of the CDR3 is TGTGCCATCAGTGAGTCGAGCCACCACGACACAGATACGCAGTATTTT. Its translation: CAISESSHHDTDTQYF. This chain connects TRBV10-3 to TRBJ2-3; unclear D gene. The V and J ends lost 0 bases and 2 bases respectively, with 12 bases between them. CDR1 ENHRY and CDR2 SYGVKD come from the germline V gene. This CDR3 is 16 amino acids long.

Comments on this clone: Its ends do not fully match the called genes, so a read error is possible. The chain has TRBV6-9 and TRBJ1-1; D is unclear. In germline, CDR1 is MNHGY, CDR2 SVAAGI. This CDR3 comprises 13 residues. The CDR3 loop reads CASSLGRYTEAFF. The CDR3 region has the DNA TGCGCCAGCAGCCTGGGTCGTTACACTGAAGCTTTCTTT.

In this sample, this clone turned up a few times. The chain has TRBV27 and TRBJ1-6; possibly TRBD1 for D (5 bases). Trimming cost V 3 bases and J 6 bases, with 6 bases left between them. CDR1 is MNHEY, CDR2 SMNVEV, per germline (reference sequence). The CDR3 loop spans 13 amino acids. CDR3 residues: CASSLGVNSPLHF. CDR3 in DNA: TGTGCCAGCAGTTTGGGGGTTAATTCACCCCTCCACTTT.

V and J are TRBV27 and TRBJ2-6; 7 bases fit TRBD1. The CDR3 is made up of 21 amino acids. Trimming took 1 base from V and 0 from J; bases not matched to a gene: 15. Germline values: CDR1 MNHEY, CDR2 SMNVEV (reference sequence). Here the CDR3 DNA reads TGTGCCAGCAGTTTATACCCCCCGACAGGGAAGCACTCCTCTGGGGCCAACGTCCTGACTTTC. Its translation: CASSLYPPTGKHSSGANVLTF.

This clone was observed at least ten times. CDR3 nucleotide sequence: TGTGCCAGCGATTCTTTTATGGGGGAGGGCTACACCTTC. As protein: CASDSFMGEGYTF. The chain carries TRBV7-2 and TRBJ1-2, with D possibly being TRBD1 (5 bases). Trimming shortened V by 8 bases and J by 8 bases, and 18 bases separated the two germline ends. Germline CDR1 SGHTA, CDR2 FQGNSA. The CDR3 covers 13 residues. The full variable domain, with the rest looked up from reference TRBV7-2 and TRBJ1-2, is GAGVSQSPSNKVTEKGKDVELRCDPISGHTALYWYRQSLGQGLEFLIYFQGNSAPDKSGLPSDRFSAERTGGSVSTLTIQRTQQEDSAVYLCASDSFMGEGYTFGSGTRLTVV.

By proportion, this clone is large. The CDR3 region has the DNA TGTGCCAGTAGTATCGGGTATAACACTGAAGCTTTCTTT. Its protein is CASSIGYNTEAFF. The chain uses TRBV19 and TRBJ1-1; the D is unclear. The CDR3 length is 13 residues. Germline CDR1 is LNHDA and CDR2 is SQIVND (reference sequence). V was cut by 3 bases and J by 2 bases, with 7 bases left in between. Together with reference TRBV19 and TRBJ1-1, the CDR3 gives the full variable domain: DGGITQSPKYLFRKEGQNVTLSCEQNLNHDAMYWYRQDPGQGLRLIYYSQIVNDFQKGDIAEGYSVSREKKESFPLTVTSAQKNPTAFYLCASSIGYNTEAFFGQGTRLTVV.

The chain employs TRBV11-1 and TRBJ2-3, with TRBD2 identical over 10 bases. CDR1 and CDR2 from the germline V gene are SGHAT and FQDESV (reference sequence). The CDR3 sequence is 15 residues long. The trim removed 7 bases at V and 5 bases at J, leaving 9 bases unmatched. The CDR3 DNA follows: TGTGCCAGCACCTCAGGGACTAGCGCCGGAGATACGCAGTATTTT. The encoded protein is CASTSGTSAGDTQYF.

This clone was detected a few times. V usage is TRBV6-2 or TRBV6-3 and J usage is TRBJ2-1; the D gene is possibly TRBD2 (5 bases). V lost 8 bases and J lost 10, with 18 bases in between. The CDR3 contains 13 residues. Germline CDR1 MNHEY, CDR2 SVGEGT. The CDR3 DNA reads TGTGCCAGCGGTCTCAGCGGACCTGGGGAGCAGTTCTTC. Translating gives CASGLSGPGEQFF.

The chain combines TRBV9 with TRBJ1-1, with 8 bases lining up with TRBD1. CDR1 and CDR2 from the germline V gene are SGDLS and YYNGEE. This CDR3 region has 14 residues. The V gene end was trimmed by 4 bases and the J gene end by 4 bases; junction bases not matched to a gene: 6. The CDR3 DNA reads TGTGCCAGCAGCACAGGGACAGGAAGCACTGAAGCTTTCTTT. The encoded protein is CASSTGTGSTEAFF.

This clone was observed a few times. This chain links TRBV28 with TRBJ2-1; D is possibly TRBD1 or TRBD2 (5 bases each). Per the germline V gene, CDR1 is MDHEN and CDR2 is SYDVKM. V was trimmed by 6 bases and J by 1 base, leaving 10 bases between them. The CDR3 runs 14 residues. The CDR3 sequence is CASSWGPSYNEQFF. CDR3 nucleotide sequence: TGTGCCAGCAGCTGGGGACCTTCCTACAATGAGCAGTTCTTC. Full variable domain (outside the CDR3, taken from reference TRBV28 and TRBJ2-1): DVKVTQSSRYLVKRTGEKVFLECVQDMDHENMFWYRQDPGLGLRLIYFSYDVKMKEKGDIPEGYSVSREKKERFSLILESASTNQTSMYLCASSWGPSYNEQFFGPGTRLTVL.

Here the CDR3 reads CASSEAQGRNYGYTF. The CDR3 DNA reads as TGTGCCAGTAGTGAGGCTCAGGGCCGAAACTATGGCTACACCTTC. The chain uses TRBV19 and TRBJ1-2, with a weak D call TRBD1 (5 bases). Trimming took 5 bases from V and 2 from J, leaving 15 bases between them. This CDR3 has 15 amino acids. Germline V CDR1 and CDR2: LNHDA, SQIVND (reference sequence).

The genes are TRBV20-1 and TRBJ1-2, with TRBD1 matching over 7 bases. The CDR3 is 15 residues long. Germline V gene sequence: CDR1 DFQATT, CDR2 SNEGSKA (reference sequence). Trimming took 3 bases from V and 5 from J; bases not matched to a gene: 12. This CDR3 is CSASQGGSIGYGYTF. CDR3 coding DNA: TGCAGTGCTAGCCAGGGGGGGTCGATAGGTTATGGCTACACCTTC.

This clone occurred a few times. The chain recombines TRBV7-9 with TRBJ1-2, with D possibly matching TRBD1 (6 bases). The germline V and J ends were trimmed by 5 bases and 4 bases, with 14 bases remaining between them. CDR3 length: 14 residues. Germline assignment: CDR1 SEHNR and CDR2 FQNEAQ (reference sequence). CDR3 in DNA: TGTGCCAGCAGCCCACCGTGGGGGGCCTATGGCTACACCTTC. This codes for CASSPPWGAYGYTF.

This clone was recorded a few times. This rearrangement joins TRBV6-1 to TRBJ2-2; perhaps TRBD2 as D (6 bases). The V end was cut by 6 bases, the J end by 4 bases, with 15 bases between. In germline, CDR1 is MNHNS, CDR2 SASEGT. This CDR3 is built from 15 residues. CDR3: CASSPQGGGTGELFF. The CDR3 DNA sequence: TGTGCCAGCAGCCCTCAGGGAGGCGGCACCGGGGAGCTGTTTTTT.

CDR3 in amino acids: CASSLWVSDGYTF. In nucleotides, the CDR3 is TGTGCCAGCAGTTTATGGGTCTCGGATGGCTACACCTTC. This rearrangement joins TRBV28 to TRBJ1-2; D is undetermined. The CDR3 has 13 residues. Germline-derived CDR1 and CDR2 are MDHEN and SYDVKM. V lost 0 bases to trimming and J lost 6 bases, with 8 bases between them.